The 20 T cell receptor beta chains listed next were all sequenced from one sample in a study of T cell repertoires in cytomegalovirus infection. TCRdb itself ran the reads through MiXCR, one entry per CDR3 protein. The sample has approximately 500,000 distinct CDR3 sequences; 11% are singletons. Source material: PBMCs. The receptors were sampled from a human donor in good health (CMV status not recorded). Some clones in this sample may be carry-over from other donors' samples.

This clonotype was counted many times. The chain couples TRBV19 to TRBJ2-7; D possibly matches TRBD1 or TRBD2 (5 bases each). The CDR3 contains 16 residues. Germline assignment: CDR1 LNHDA and CDR2 SQIVND (reference sequence). Deletions cut 3 bases from V and 1 base from J, with 16 bases between. For the CDR3, the DNA is TGTGCCAGTAGTATGTCCTACGACAGCGGATCCTACGAGCAGTACTTC. It is translated as CASSMSYDSGSYEQYF.

For the CDR3, the DNA is TGCAGTGCTAGAGAACCAGGGCCCCCCGAGCAGTACTTC. This codes for CSAREPGPPEQYF. The rearrangement joins TRBV20-1 to TRBJ2-7; possible D gene TRBD1, 5 bases. The CDR3 length is 13 residues. Germline values: CDR1 DFQATT, CDR2 SNEGSKA (reference sequence). V was pared by 0 bases and J by 6 bases, with 12 bases between.

This clonotype appeared a few times. The V gene is TRBV14, the J gene TRBJ2-1; 9 bases match TRBD1. Germline CDR1 and CDR2: SGHDN and FVKESK. V was clipped by 2 bases and J by 6 bases; unmatched bases: 2. This CDR3 region has 14 residues. The CDR3 sequence: CASSQLTGGNEQFF. The CDR3 DNA follows: TGTGCCAGCAGCCAACTGACAGGGGGCAATGAGCAGTTCTTC.

This clonotype appeared once. The chain employs TRBV6-5 and TRBJ2-7; TRBD2 matches at 14 bases. Trimming removed 4 bases from V and 6 bases from J; junction bases left unmatched: 5. CDR1 and CDR2 from the germline V gene are MNHEY and SVGAGI. This CDR3 spans 15 amino acids. The CDR3 here is CASSSPGLAGVEQYF. CDR3 coding DNA: TGTGCCAGCAGTTCGCCGGGACTAGCGGGAGTCGAGCAGTACTTC.

This clonotype was recorded a few times. This chain uses TRBV13 with TRBJ2-3; TRBD2 aligns across 8 bases. With V trimmed by 0 bases and J by 3 bases, 5 bases remained unmatched. Germline V lookup: CDR1 PRHDT, CDR2 FYEKMQ (reference sequence). CDR3 length: 16 amino acids. The CDR3 sequence is CASSLGVAGKTDTQYF. For the CDR3, the DNA is TGTGCCAGCAGCTTAGGGGTAGCGGGGAAGACAGATACGCAGTATTTT.

This chain uses TRBV3-1 with TRBJ2-7; D is unclear. The length of the CDR3 is 13 residues. Germline V lookup: CDR1 LGHDT, CDR2 YNNKEL (reference sequence). Trimming cost V 3 bases and J 3 bases, with 9 bases left between them. In DNA form, the CDR3 reads TGTGCCAGCAGCCAGGCAGGTTTCTACGAGCAGTACTTC. Translation gives CASSQAGFYEQYF.

In the case of this clonotype: Given a much more abundant clone one base away, this may be a read error. V gene TRBV12-3 or TRBV12-4 combines with J gene TRBJ1-2; no firm D call. The CDR3 loop spans 12 amino acids. CDR3 in amino acids: CASSPQDYGHTF. The CDR3 DNA reads TGTGCCAGCAGTCCCCAGGACTATGGCCACACCTTC.

This clonotype was counted ten times or more. The J gene is TRBJ2-7, the V gene TRBV7-9, with D perhaps matching TRBD1 or TRBD2 (5 bases each). V was shortened by 3 bases and J by 1 base, with 10 bases between the two germline ends. The CDR3 totals 14 residues. Germline values: CDR1 SEHNR, CDR2 FQNEAQ (reference sequence). CDR3 DNA sequence: TGTGCCAGCAGCTTTAGGGACGGATCCTACGAGCAGTACTTC. Translating it yields CASSFRDGSYEQYF.

The chain uses TRBV5-4 and TRBJ2-3, with no clear D. The germline gives CDR1 SGHNT, CDR2 YYREEE (reference sequence). The CDR3 covers 16 residues. V lost 4 bases to trimming and J lost 0 bases, with 15 bases between them. CDR3 bases: TGTGCCAGCAGCCCGGGCCCCGGCTCTAGCACAGATACGCAGTATTTT. This translates into CASSPGPGSSTDTQYF.

This clonotype was recorded at least ten times. V and J are TRBV5-6 and TRBJ2-1; 8 nucleotides agree with TRBD1. J lost 3 bases, V lost 0 bases, and 5 bases had no gene match. The CDR3 length is 16 residues. Per the germline V gene, CDR1 is SGHDT and CDR2 is YYEEEE. CDR3 nucleotides: TGTGCCAGCAGCTTGGAAGCCAGGGGGCACTACAATGAGCAGTTCTTC. It codes for CASSLEARGHYNEQFF. The whole variable domain, filled in from reference TRBV5-6 and TRBJ2-1, reads DAGVTQSPTHLIKTRGQQVTLRCSPKSGHDTVSWYQQALGQGPQFIFQYYEEEERQRGNFPDRFSGHQFPNYSSELNVNALLLGDSALYLCASSLEARGHYNEQFFGPGTRLTVL.

This chain uses TRBV4-2 with TRBJ1-3; D not certain. With 0 bases removed from V and 4 bases from J, the gap between germline ends came to 10 bases. The CDR3 contains 15 residues. Germline lookup yields CDR1 LGHNA and CDR2 YNFKEQ. The CDR3 reads CASSQEMPSGNTIYF. The CDR3 DNA reads as TGTGCCAGCAGCCAAGAAATGCCCAGCGGAAACACCATATATTTT.

This clonotype showed up many times. This chain joins TRBV6-1 and TRBJ2-3; TRBD2 aligns across 11 bases. Losses at the gene ends were 6 bases for V and 2 bases for J; bases not matched to a gene: 7. This CDR3 has 16 amino acids. Looked up from germline, CDR1 is MNHNS and CDR2 is SASEGT. CDR3 bases: TGTGCCAGCAGGAGACTAGCGGGATGGGTCACAGATACGCAGTATTTT. Protein product: CASRRLAGWVTDTQYF.

The chain uses TRBV12-3 or TRBV12-4 and TRBJ2-7; D possibly corresponds to TRBD1 (5 bases). V was shortened by 2 bases and J by 7 bases, with 18 bases between the two germline ends. This CDR3 is built from 15 residues. The CDR3 DNA is TGTGCCAGCAGTTTAAGACGGCTCTCGCAGGGTGAGCAGTACTTC. Residues: CASSLRRLSQGEQYF.

In its sample, this clonotype was seen many times. V usage is TRBV23-1 and J usage is TRBJ2-5; D is uncertain. TRBV23-1 is given ORF status, its function remaining uncertain. The V end lost 6 bases, the J end lost 2 bases, and 13 bases lay between the germline ends. The CDR3 covers 14 residues. CDR3 residues: CASSLRQLQETQYF. CDR3 in DNA: TGCGCCAGCAGCCTTAGACAATTACAAGAGACCCAGTACTTC.

The gene calls are TRBV5-1 and TRBJ2-1; the D gene is possibly TRBD1 (5 bases). In germline, CDR1 is SGHRS, CDR2 YFSETQ. The CDR3 consists of 12 residues. V was pared by 5 bases and J by 9 bases, with 12 bases between. CDR3 amino acids: CASSETRGEQFF. The CDR3 DNA follows: TGCGCCAGCAGTGAAACAAGGGGTGAGCAGTTCTTC.

In this sample, this clonotype turned up many times. The chain combines TRBV19 with TRBJ2-1; 8 bases map to TRBD2. The germline V gene has CDR1 LNHDA and CDR2 SQIVND (reference sequence). This CDR3 is built from 16 residues. The V segment lost 5 bases and the J segment 1 base; nucleotides outside the gene matches: 7. The CDR3 bases are TGTGCCAGTAGTCCCCTCAGCGGGAGTTCCTACAATGAGCAGTTCTTC. It yields the protein CASSPLSGSSYNEQFF.

The chain combines TRBV12-3 or TRBV12-4 with TRBJ2-5, with unresolved D. The CDR3 has 11 amino acids. Trimming took 6 bases from V and 3 from J, leaving 5 bases between them. The CDR3 coding sequence is TGTGCCAGCAGAAGTAAAGAGACCCAGTACTTC. Amino acids: CASRSKETQYF.

This clonotype was picked up many times. This chain links TRBV2 with TRBJ2-5, with TRBD1 matching over 7 bases. Germline CDR1 and CDR2: SNHLY and FYNNEI. V shed 7 bases, J shed 3 bases, and the junction held 2 bases outside the gene matches. The CDR3 sequence is 12 residues long. In nucleotides, the CDR3 is TGTGCCAGCATTGGACAGGAAGAGACCCAGTACTTC. It yields the protein CASIGQEETQYF.

The sample holds many counts of this clonotype. The chain has TRBV7-8 and TRBJ1-2; D is unresolved. Germline values: CDR1 SGHVS, CDR2 FQNEAQ. V lost 0 bases, J lost 2 bases, and 13 bases lay in between. The CDR3 is 16 residues long. The CDR3 loop reads CASSLAYDIPNYGYTF. Written as DNA, the CDR3 is TGTGCCAGCAGCTTAGCGTATGACATCCCCAACTATGGCTACACCTTC.

The J gene is TRBJ2-7, the V gene TRBV18; the D call may be TRBD1 or TRBD2 (5 bases each). The germline CDR1 and CDR2 sequences are KGHSH and LQKENI. This CDR3 contains 14 residues. Deletions cut 4 bases from V and 5 bases from J, with 15 bases between. The DNA for the CDR3 is TGTGCCAGCTCACAAGCGGACAAGTCCCACGAGCAGTACTTC. Encoded protein: CASSQADKSHEQYF.